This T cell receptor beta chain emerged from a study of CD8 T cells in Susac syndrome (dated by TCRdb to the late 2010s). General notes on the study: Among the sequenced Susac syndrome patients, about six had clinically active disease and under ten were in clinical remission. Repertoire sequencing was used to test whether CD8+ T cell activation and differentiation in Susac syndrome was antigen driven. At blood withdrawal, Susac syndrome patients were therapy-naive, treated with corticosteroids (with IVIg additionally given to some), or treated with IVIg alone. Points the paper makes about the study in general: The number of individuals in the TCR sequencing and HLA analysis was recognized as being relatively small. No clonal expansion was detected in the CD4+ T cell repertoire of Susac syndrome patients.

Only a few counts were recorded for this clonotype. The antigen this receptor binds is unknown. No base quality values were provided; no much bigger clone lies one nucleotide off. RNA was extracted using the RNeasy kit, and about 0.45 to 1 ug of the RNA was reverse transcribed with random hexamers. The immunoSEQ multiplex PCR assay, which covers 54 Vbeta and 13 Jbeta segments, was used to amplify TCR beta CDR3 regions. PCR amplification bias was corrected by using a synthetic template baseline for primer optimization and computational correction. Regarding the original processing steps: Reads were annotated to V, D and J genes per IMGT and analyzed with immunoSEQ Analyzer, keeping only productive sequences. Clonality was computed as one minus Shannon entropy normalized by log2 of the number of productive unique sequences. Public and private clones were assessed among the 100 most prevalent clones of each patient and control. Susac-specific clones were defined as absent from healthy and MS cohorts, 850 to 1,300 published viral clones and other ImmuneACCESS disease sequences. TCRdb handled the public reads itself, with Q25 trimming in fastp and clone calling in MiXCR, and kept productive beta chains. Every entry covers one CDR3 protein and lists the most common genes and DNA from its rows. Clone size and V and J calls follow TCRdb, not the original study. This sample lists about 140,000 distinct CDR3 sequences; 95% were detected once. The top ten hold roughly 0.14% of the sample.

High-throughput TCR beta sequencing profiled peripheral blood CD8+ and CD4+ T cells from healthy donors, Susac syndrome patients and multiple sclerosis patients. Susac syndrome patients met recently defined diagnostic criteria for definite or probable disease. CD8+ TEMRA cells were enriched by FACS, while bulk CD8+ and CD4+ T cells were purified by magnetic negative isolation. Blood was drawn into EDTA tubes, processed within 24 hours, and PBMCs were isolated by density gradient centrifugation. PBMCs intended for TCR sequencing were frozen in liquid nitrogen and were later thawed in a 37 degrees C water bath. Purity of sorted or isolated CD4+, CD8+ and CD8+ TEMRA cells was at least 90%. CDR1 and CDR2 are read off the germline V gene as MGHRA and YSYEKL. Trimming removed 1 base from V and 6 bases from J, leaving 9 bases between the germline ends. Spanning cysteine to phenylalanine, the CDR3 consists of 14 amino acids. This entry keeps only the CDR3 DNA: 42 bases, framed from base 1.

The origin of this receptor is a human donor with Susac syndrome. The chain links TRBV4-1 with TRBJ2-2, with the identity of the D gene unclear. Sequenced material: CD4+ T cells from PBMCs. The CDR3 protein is CASSQVGFSGELFF. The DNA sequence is TGCGCCAGCAGCCAAGTGGGATTTTCCGGGGAGCTGTTTTTT.